This T cell receptor (beta chain) was observed in a study of OX40 agonist ivuxolimab in advanced cancers. Study details: A diagnosis of hepatocellular carcinoma, melanoma, renal cell or head and neck cancer was present in dose-escalation patients. Under the entry rules, prior anti-PD-1, anti-PD-L1 or anti-CTLA-4 therapy was allowed, and around 36% had some. Partial responses were achieved by three patients, of whom one had hepatocellular carcinoma and two had cutaneous melanoma.

Sequencing used immunoSEQ multiplex PCR; TCRdb keeps in-frame clones, though not all of them. The table has around 25,000 clones, about 86% seen once. Blood samples were obtained at baseline, cycle 4 day 1, and cycle 7 day 1. The CDR3 is made up of 14 amino acids. Germline V gene lookup returns CDR1 ENHRY and CDR2 SYGVKD. The V end was cut by 10 bases, the J end by 7 bases, with 20 bases between. The sequences come from CD4+ or CD8+ T cells sorted from blood, collected in a trial of the OX40 agonist ivuxolimab. The genes are TRBV10-3 and TRBJ2-1; possibly TRBD1 for D (7 bases). This TCR was sampled from an adult with an advanced solid tumor such as melanoma, head and neck, liver or kidney cancer. CDR3 loop: CATIPTGEENEQFF. CDR3 sequence (DNA): TGTGCCACCATTCCAACAGGGGAGGAAAATGAGCAGTTCTTC.